This T cell receptor (beta chain) was captured by sequencing in a study of blood T cell repertoires in COVID-19. Libraries were prepared by immunoSEQ multiplex PCR; TCRdb keeps only in-frame clonotypes and omits some of them. This sample carries about 230,000 clones, more than 75% of them seen once, and the ten largest clones take around 0.96%. The CDR3 consists of 12 residues. The germline V gene encodes CDR1 SGHAT and CDR2 FQNNGV. V dropped 1 base and J dropped 11 bases, with 11 bases sitting between them. Sequenced sample: peripheral blood. The TCR was taken from a man aged 35 to 55 with acute or convalescent COVID-19. The V and J genes are TRBV11-2 and TRBJ1-1; D perhaps matches TRBD1 (5 bases). This chain's CDR3 is CASSLGWGDAFF. CDR3 nucleotides: TGTGCCAGCAGCTTAGGTTGGGGGGACGCTTTCTTT.